What follows are 19 T cell receptor beta chains derived from one specimen sequenced in a study of beta chain features in type 1 diabetes. Expressed TCRB transcripts were sequenced after all isolated RNA was converted to cDNA. Measured with immunoSEQ multiplex PCR; TCRdb has only the in-frame clones, and not every one. The repertoire holds fewer than 400,000 clones, 6.5% to 10% seen once, with 0.44% in the top ten. The sequenced sample was central memory CD4+ T cells from blood. Every receptor here comes from a woman between 18 and 29 years old in good health.

This clone was picked up a small number of times. V gene TRBV2 combines with J gene TRBJ2-3, with D tentatively TRBD2 (6 bases). V lost 6 bases and J lost 0, with 10 bases in between. Looked up from germline, CDR1 is SNHLY and CDR2 is FYNNEI. CDR3 size: 14 residues. The CDR3, as DNA: TGTGCCAGCAGCAAGGGACTCAGCACAGATACGCAGTATTTT. Amino acids: CASSKGLSTDTQYF.

This clone has just a few counts. CDR3 protein: CASSQDFGYGDEQFF. The DNA for the CDR3 is TGTGCCAGCAGCCAAGATTTCGGCTACGGGGATGAGCAGTTCTTC. V gene TRBV14 combines with J gene TRBJ2-1; weak D call: TRBD2 (5 bases). Germline CDR1 SGHDN, CDR2 FVKESK. Between the trimmed V and J ends, which lost 0 bases and 8 bases, there was a span of 14 bases. CDR3 length equals 15 residues.

This clone turned up a few times. This sequence joins TRBV5-1 and TRBJ2-6; D not certain. The CDR3 is 15 residues long. V lost 1 base, J lost 2 bases, and 7 bases lay in between. Germline V CDR1 and CDR2: SGHRS, YFSETQ. CDR3 region: CASSLQEAGANVLTF. The CDR3 region has the DNA TGCGCCAGCAGCTTGCAGGAAGCTGGGGCCAACGTCCTGACTTTC.

This chain connects TRBV2 to TRBJ2-7, with 10 bases identical to TRBD1. The ends lost 3 bases at V and 9 bases at J; junction bases unmatched: 14. The CDR3 has 16 amino acids. Per germline, CDR1 SNHLY and CDR2 FYNNEI. The CDR3 sequence is CASSDQDRGLREVQYF. CDR3 nucleotide sequence: TGTGCCAGCAGTGATCAAGACAGGGGGCTAAGGGAGGTGCAGTACTTC.

The chain recombines TRBV2 with TRBJ2-1, with 9 positions matching TRBD2. V lost 7 bases to trimming and J lost 0 bases; unmatched junction nucleotides: 7. The germline V gene has CDR1 SNHLY and CDR2 FYNNEI. This CDR3 comprises 16 residues. CDR3 coding DNA: TGTGCCAGCAAGGCGGGAGGGCCCCGCTCCTACAATGAGCAGTTCTTC. Protein sequence: CASKAGGPRSYNEQFF.

The chain combines TRBV5-1 with TRBJ2-5; D not resolved. Germline V lookup: CDR1 SGHRS, CDR2 YFSETQ. CDR3 size: 13 residues. Trimming cost V 7 bases and J 3 bases, with 13 bases left between them. DNA for the CDR3: TGCGCCAGCCGTACCATTGTCGAAGAGACCCAGTACTTC. This sequence encodes CASRTIVEETQYF.

The chain employs TRBV29-1 and TRBJ2-1, with TRBD1 matching over 8 bases. J lost 1 base, V lost 0 bases, and 8 bases had no gene match. This CDR3 region has 17 residues. CDR1 and CDR2 (germline): SQVTM, ANQGSEA. The CDR3 bases are TGCAGCGTTGAAGATCGACAGGGGATAGGGTCCTACAATGAGCAGTTCTTC. Its protein product is CSVEDRQGIGSYNEQFF.

This clone came up a few times. Other DNA variants within this sample encode the same CDR3. The genes are TRBV5-1 and TRBJ2-7; 8 bases align to TRBD1. V dropped 2 bases and J dropped 5; count of bases not matched to a gene: 6. The CDR3 totals 14 residues. From germline, CDR1 is SGHRS and CDR2 YFSETQ. The CDR3 loop is CASSFQGARNEQYF. The CDR3 DNA sequence: TGCGCCAGCAGCTTCCAGGGGGCTCGTAACGAGCAGTACTTC.

This clone has just a few counts. V and J are TRBV25-1 and TRBJ1-3, with D hard to call. Deletions cut 3 bases from V and 2 bases from J, with 17 bases between. Germline assignment: CDR1 MGHDK and CDR2 SYGVNS. CDR3 length equals 17 residues. The CDR3 is CASSDWGESVPGNTIYF. The CDR3 nucleotides read TGTGCCAGCAGTGACTGGGGAGAGAGTGTTCCTGGAAACACCATATATTTT.

In its sample, this clone was seen a few times. This chain connects TRBV14 to TRBJ1-4, with D tentatively TRBD1 (6 bases). Germline CDR1 SGHDN, CDR2 FVKESK. The CDR3 has 18 residues. V was cut by 3 bases and J by 6 bases, with 23 bases left in between. CDR3 DNA: TGTGCCAGCAGCCACCTCAAGGCGGCCCGAGGACAGCATGAAAAACTGTTTTTT. It codes for CASSHLKAARGQHEKLFF.

The chain links TRBV9 to TRBJ1-2, with D possibly being TRBD1 (5 bases). The CDR3 spans 16 residues. In germline, CDR1 is SGDLS, CDR2 YYNGEE. V was cut by 0 bases and J by 0 bases, with 12 bases left in between. In DNA, the CDR3 is TGTGCCAGCAGCGTAGCGGGGGGATTTGCTAACTATGGCTACACCTTC. It specifies CASSVAGGFANYGYTF.

Here the CDR3 DNA reads TGTGCCAGCTCCCCGGGACTAGCGGGCGCCACTAGCACAGATACGCAGTATTTT. It specifies CASSPGLAGATSTDTQYF. The chain recombines TRBV7-9 with TRBJ2-3; 12 nucleotides agree with TRBD2. CDR1 SEHNR and CDR2 FQNEAQ come from the germline V gene (reference sequence). V gave up 8 bases and J gave up 0 bases; unmatched junction bases: 12. The CDR3 is made up of 18 amino acids.

Only a few counts were recorded for this clone. This chain links TRBV27 with TRBJ2-7, with D unclear. The CDR3 is 12 amino acids. Trimming shortened V by 4 bases and J by 0 bases, and 4 bases separated the two germline ends. In germline, CDR1 is MNHEY, CDR2 SMNVEV (reference sequence). The CDR3, as DNA: TGTGCCAGCAGTTCGAACTCCTACGAGCAGTACTTC. Its protein product is CASSSNSYEQYF.

V is TRBV13 and J is TRBJ2-7; 10 bases map to TRBD1. Germline CDR1 and CDR2: PRHDT and FYEKMQ (reference sequence). The J segment lost 5 bases and the V segment lost 6 bases, leaving 7 bases of the junction unmatched. This CDR3 is built from 14 residues. The CDR3 bases are TGTGCCAGCAGGGGCCGGGACAGGGGCCACGAGCAGTACTTC. Its protein is CASRGRDRGHEQYF.

The gene calls are TRBV19 and TRBJ2-3; D not resolved. Trimming took 7 bases from V and 2 from J, leaving 16 bases between them. Germline loops: CDR1 LNHDA, CDR2 SQIVND (reference sequence). The length of the CDR3 is 15 residues. The CDR3 here is CASTQLGSPTDTQYF. CDR3 nucleotide sequence: TGTGCCAGTACCCAACTGGGCTCGCCCACAGATACGCAGTATTTT.

This clone was counted between two and nine times. The DNA for the CDR3 is TGTGCCAGCAGCCCTCAAGGAGAGACCCAGTACTTC. This codes for CASSPQGETQYF. The rearrangement joins TRBV7-9 to TRBJ2-5; D unclear. The V gene lost 5 bases and the J gene lost 4 bases, with 8 bases spanning the gap. The CDR3 sequence is 12 residues long. Germline loops: CDR1 SEHNR, CDR2 FQNEAQ (reference sequence).

This clone was recorded at least ten times. Just one base apart from a much larger clone, this may be a read error. This sample also contains other DNA sequences that code for the same CDR3. The chain links TRBV7-2 to TRBJ2-5, with a tentative D call TRBD1 (5 bases). The ends were cut back, 4 bases at V and 5 bases at J, with 5 bases in the middle. CDR3 length: 11 residues. Germline V gives CDR1 SGHTA, CDR2 FQGNSA. CDR3 in DNA: TGTGCCAGCAGCTCAGGGGAGACCCAGTACTTC. This gives the protein CASSSGETQYF.

This clone was recorded a few times. Other DNA sequences from this sample encode an identical CDR3 as well. The chain links TRBV5-1 to TRBJ2-5; D remains unclear. Germline assignment: CDR1 SGHRS and CDR2 YFSETQ. The CDR3 sequence is 12 residues long. Trimming took 0 bases from V and 3 from J, leaving 3 bases between them. CDR3 sequence: CASSLAEETQYF. In nucleotides, the CDR3 is TGCGCCAGCAGCTTGGCCGAAGAGACCCAGTACTTC.

This clone was counted between two and nine times. J is TRBJ2-7 and V is TRBV5-4; tentatively, D is TRBD2 (6 bases). Germline-derived CDR1 and CDR2 are SGHNT and YYREEE (reference sequence). CDR3 length equals 13 residues. Trimming took off 4 bases at V and 3 bases at J, with 11 bases between the two ends. In nucleotides, the CDR3 is TGTGCCAGCAGCCGGGACTCCTACTACGAGCAGTACTTC. This encodes CASSRDSYYEQYF.